This T cell receptor beta chain emerged from a study of Graves' ophthalmopathy and Graves' hyperthyroidism. V lost 4 bases and J 0 bases, leaving 13 bases between the germline ends. CDR1 MNHEY and CDR2 SVGAGI come from the germline V gene. This CDR3 spans 15 amino acids. This clonotype was seen many times. What it binds is unknown. Beta-chain TCR CDR3 regions were amplified from RNA transcripts. HTBI primers were employed in first-round RT-PCR, then a second-round multiplex PCR followed. TCRdb independently ran MiXCR on the multiplex PCR reads; one entry per CDR3 protein. The table shows approximately 210,000 distinct CDR3 sequences, with over 25% occurring only once. Moderate-to-severe activity, with CAS ≥3, NOSPECS ≥4 and duration under 3 months, characterized the donors with ophthalmopathy. Clinicians made diagnoses from clinical symptoms, serum thyroxine, TRAb, thyroid ultrasound and orbital computed tomography.

Study-level results: In separating ophthalmopathy from stable hyperthyroidism, a 13-signature model achieved 87.88% sensitivity and about 80% specificity. The blood repertoire also included most expanded thyroid clonotypes above 0.001 frequency.

The TCR was taken from a man aged 50-60 years with Graves' ophthalmopathy. The V call is TRBV6-5, the J call TRBJ2-7; D is uncertain. Sequencing used peripheral blood. This CDR3 is CASSSITTSSYEQYF. DNA of the CDR3: TGTGCCAGCAGTTCCATCACCACGAGCTCCTACGAGCAGTACTTC.